A selection of T cell receptor beta chains follows, all from one sample in a study of tumor-infiltrating lymphocytes in localized non-small cell lung cancer. Only in-frame clones appear in the TCRdb table, and some are missing; sequencing was by immunoSEQ multiplex PCR. The sample has about 8,500 clones; about 78% are singletons. The sample was uninvolved lung tissue not adjacent to the tumor. All receptors come from a human donor with non-small cell lung cancer. CDR3s include the opening cysteine and the closing phenylalanine or tryptophan. The order of the fields is clone size, V gene, J gene, CDR3 protein. Only part of the rows carry a size: once, few, many, or a class if the clone is expanded.

.	TRBV19	TRBJ1-4	CASSIGEAPTNEKLFF
.	TRBV7-9	TRBJ2-7	CASSLQLAGLYEQYF
.	TRBV7-9	TRBJ1-1	CASSSGGTVGTEAFF
.	TRBV19	TRBJ1-1	CASSNDRDVGTEAFF
.	TRBV6-5	TRBJ2-3	CASKRTAERADTQYF
.	TRBV5-1	TRBJ2-3	CASSLGQGQLNTQYF
.	TRBV7-9	TRBJ2-7	CASSITGPYEQYF
.	TRBV11-2	TRBJ1-2	CASSPWNPRGPLGDYGYTF
few	TRBV7-9	TRBJ2-7	CASSYPGTVMGEQYF
.	TRBV6-1	TRBJ2-1	CASKISGGDEQFF
.	TRBV11-2	TRBJ1-6	CASSLEPYNSPLHF
.	TRBV18	TRBJ2-2	CASSPTGLAVTGELFF
.	TRBV2	TRBJ1-5	CASNDRGVNQPQHF
.	TRBV13	TRBJ1-6	CASSSGTYNSPLHF
.	TRBV27	TRBJ2-5	CASSLRGPWETQYF